This T cell receptor beta chain was sequenced in a study of beta chain features in type 1 diabetes. Staining for CD45RO/CCR7/CD25/CD127/CD95/CD27 allowed sorting of CD4+ naive, central memory, regulatory and stem cell-like memory cells. Every sorted population was more than 95% pure. This clone was seen a handful of times. Antigen: not known. Expressed TCRB transcripts were sequenced after all isolated RNA was converted to cDNA. Samples of naive, central memory and regulatory T cells yielded a mean of about 3.57 million reads. The data were produced by immunoSEQ multiplex PCR, yet TCRdb's version contains in-frame clones alone and is incomplete. This table has 310,000 or so clones, approximately 9.7% appearing once. Study-level points and caveats: Insertion counts at VDJ junctions were lower in type 1 diabetes patients, who also showed more deletions there. When Type 1 diabetes patients were examined, their TCRB CDR3s proved moderately but significantly shorter in all four CD4+ subsets.

Sequenced sample: central memory CD4+ T cells from blood. The sequence was obtained from a man aged 25-45 years with type 1 diabetes.

CDR3 protein: CASREMGGLTDTQYF. The CDR3, as DNA: TGTGCCAGCAGAGAAATGGGGGGCTTGACAGATACGCAGTATTTT. V gene TRBV7-2 combines with J gene TRBJ2-3; D could derive from TRBD1 or TRBD2 (6 bases each). V shed 6 bases and J shed 3 bases, with 16 bases lying between them. The CDR3 is 15 amino acids. CDR1 and CDR2 (germline): SGHTA, FQGNSA.